The 5 T cell receptor beta chains given below trace back to one sample, sequenced in a study of blood T cell repertoires in COVID-19. Only in-frame clones appear in the TCRdb table, and some are missing; sequencing was by immunoSEQ multiplex PCR. The table records hundreds of thousands of clones, around 91% of them present only once. Sequenced input: peripheral blood. These receptors all come from a middle-aged woman with COVID-19, enrolled during active disease.

This chain links TRBV14 with TRBJ2-7, with D possibly being TRBD1 (5 bases). This CDR3 is 15 amino acids long. V lost 4 bases and J lost 5, with 18 bases in between. The germline gives CDR1 SGHDN, CDR2 FVKESK. CDR3 nucleotide sequence: TGTGCCAGCAGCCTTACAGGACGGTGGGGCAACGAGCAGTACTTC. Encoded protein: CASSLTGRWGNEQYF.

The J gene is TRBJ2-7, the V gene TRBV6-2 or TRBV6-3; the match to TRBD2 covers 10 bases. Germline CDR1 is MNHEY and CDR2 is SVGEGT. There are 15 residues in the CDR3. The V segment lost 2 bases and the J segment 7 bases; nucleotides outside the gene matches: 8. The CDR3 DNA is TGTGCCAGCAGTTACGGGCCTAGCGGGGGATTAGAGCAGTACTTC. Its protein is CASSYGPSGGLEQYF.

This sequence joins TRBV7-2 and TRBJ1-3, with D maybe TRBD1 (5 bases). Germline CDR1 and CDR2: SGHTA and FQGNSA. V was cut by 4 bases and J by 0 bases, with 10 bases left in between. The CDR3 length is 15 residues. The CDR3 DNA reads TGTGCCAGCAGCTCGGGACTGCTCTCTGGAAACACCATATATTTT. Its protein product is CASSSGLLSGNTIYF.

The chain carries TRBV28 and TRBJ2-1, with D possibly being TRBD1 (6 bases). The CDR3 covers 17 residues. Trimming took off 6 bases at V and 0 bases at J, with 18 bases between the two ends. CDR1 and CDR2 (germline): MDHEN, SYDVKM. The CDR3 region is CASRSRPTGVSYNEQFF. DNA of the CDR3: TGTGCCAGCAGGTCGCGGCCGACAGGAGTCTCCTACAATGAGCAGTTCTTC. Complete variable domain (other parts from reference TRBV28 and TRBJ2-1): DVKVTQSSRYLVKRTGEKVFLECVQDMDHENMFWYRQDPGLGLRLIYFSYDVKMKEKGDIPEGYSVSREKKERFSLILESASTNQTSMYLCASRSRPTGVSYNEQFFGPGTRLTVL.

In this sample, this clone turned up once. This sequence joins TRBV12-3 or TRBV12-4 and TRBJ2-4; 9 nucleotides agree with TRBD2. The CDR3 spans 12 residues. V lost 8 bases and J lost 7; bases outside the gene matches: 3. The CDR3 nucleotides are TGTGCCAGCGGGCTAGCGGGGAACATTCAGTACTTC. It specifies CASGLAGNIQYF.